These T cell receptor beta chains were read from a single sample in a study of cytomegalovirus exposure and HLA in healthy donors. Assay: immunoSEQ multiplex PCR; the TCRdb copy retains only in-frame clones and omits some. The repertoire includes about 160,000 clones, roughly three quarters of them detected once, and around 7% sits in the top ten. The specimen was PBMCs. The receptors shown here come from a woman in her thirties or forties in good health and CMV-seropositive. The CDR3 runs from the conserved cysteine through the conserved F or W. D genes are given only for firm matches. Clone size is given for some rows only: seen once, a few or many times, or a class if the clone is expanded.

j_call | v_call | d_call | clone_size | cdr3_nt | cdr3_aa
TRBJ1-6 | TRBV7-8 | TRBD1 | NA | TGTGCCAGCAGCCGCAGACAGGGGGAATCACCCCTCCACTTT | CASSRRQGESPLHF
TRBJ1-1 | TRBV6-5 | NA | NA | TGTGCCAGCAGTTACTTTCAGACGCAGCAGGGCACTGAAGCTTTCTTT | CASSYFQTQQGTEAFF
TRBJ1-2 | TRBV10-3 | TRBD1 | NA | TGTGCCATCAGTGGCCCAGAGGGGACAGGGAATGGCTACACCTTC | CAISGPEGTGNGYTF
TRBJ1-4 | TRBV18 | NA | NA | TGTGCCAGCTCACCACCGGGAGGATATGAAAAACTGTTTTTT | CASSPPGGYEKLFF
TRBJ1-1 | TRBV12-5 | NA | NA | TGTGCTAGTGGCCTGGGGGGGACTGAAGCTTTCTTT | CASGLGGTEAFF
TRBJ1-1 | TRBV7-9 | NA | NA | TGTGCCAGCAGCCCCGACAAAGGATTGGTCACTGAAGCTTTCTTT | CASSPDKGLVTEAFF
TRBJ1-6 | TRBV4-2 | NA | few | TGTGCCAGCAGCCAAGATGAGCGGGGTAATTCACCCCTCCACTTT | CASSQDERGNSPLHF
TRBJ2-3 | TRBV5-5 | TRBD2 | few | TGCGCCAGCAGCGCCGGACTAGCGGGGGCACTCACAGATACGCAGTATTTT | CASSAGLAGALTDTQYF
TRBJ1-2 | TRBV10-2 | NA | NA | TGCGCCAGCAGTGAAGGGTCGAAAGGGGACTATGGCTACACCTTC | CASSEGSKGDYGYTF
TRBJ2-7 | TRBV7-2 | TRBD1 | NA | TGTGCCAGCAGCTCCAACAGGGGTTACGAGCAGTACTTC | CASSSNRGYEQYF
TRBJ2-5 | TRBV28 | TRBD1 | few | TGTGCCAGCAGAAATTACCTCGACAGGGAGGAGACCCAGTACTTC | CASRNYLDREETQYF
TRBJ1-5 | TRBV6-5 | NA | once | TGTGCCAGCAGTCTGCCCCAGCATTTT | CASSLPQHF
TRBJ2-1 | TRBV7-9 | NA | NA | TGTGCCAGCAGCTTAGCCACTGTGAATGAGCAGTTCTTC | CASSLATVNEQFF
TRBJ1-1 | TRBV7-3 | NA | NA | TGTGCCAGCAGCTTAAATCCAGGACTTAACACTGAAGCTTTCTTT | CASSLNPGLNTEAFF
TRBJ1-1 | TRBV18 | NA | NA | TGTGCCAGCTCACCATCAGGGGAAAAGACTGAAGCTTTCTTT | CASSPSGEKTEAFF
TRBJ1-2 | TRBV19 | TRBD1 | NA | TGTGCCAGTAGTAAAACCGGGACAGGGTTAAAGGGCTACACCTTC | CASSKTGTGLKGYTF
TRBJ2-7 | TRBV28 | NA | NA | TGTGCCAGCAGGGAAAACGGGGGGCCGACCTACGAGCAGTACTTC | CASRENGGPTYEQYF
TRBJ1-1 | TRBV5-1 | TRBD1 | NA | TGCGCCAGCAGCTTGAACAGGGGGACTGAAGCTTTCTTT | CASSLNRGTEAFF
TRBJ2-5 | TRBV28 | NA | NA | TGTGCCAGCAGTCCAGCCCTGACCCCGAGGGGGATAGAGACCCAGTACTTC | CASSPALTPRGIETQYF
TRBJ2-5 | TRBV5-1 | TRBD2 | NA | TGCGCCAGCAGCCGAGATCTAGCGGAAGAGACCCAGTACTTC | CASSRDLAEETQYF
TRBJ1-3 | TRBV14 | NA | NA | TGTGCCAGCAGCCCATTACAGGGTCGGTGGAACACCATATATTTT | CASSPLQGRWNTIYF
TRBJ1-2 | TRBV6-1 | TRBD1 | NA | TGTGCCAGCAGTTCCCCGGACAGGGGGACCTATGGCTACACCTTC | CASSSPDRGTYGYTF
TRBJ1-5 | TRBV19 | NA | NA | TGTGCCAGTAATAAACCGTTCACAGGGATTCAGTTTCAGCCCCAGCATTTT | CASNKPFTGIQFQPQHF
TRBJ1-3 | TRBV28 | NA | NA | TGTGCCAGCGAAGAACAGCACTCTGGAAACACCATATATTTT | CASEEQHSGNTIYF
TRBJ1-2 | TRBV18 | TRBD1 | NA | TGTGCCAGCTCAGAGGACAGGGGGATTAATGGCTACACCTTC | CASSEDRGINGYTF
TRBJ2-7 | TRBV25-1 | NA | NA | TGTGCCAGCAGTGGAACAGTCTCCCAGTACTTC | CASSGTVSQYF
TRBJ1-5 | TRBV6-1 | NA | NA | TGTGCCAGCATGATTGGAGGGGCTCAGCCCCAGCATTTT | CASMIGGAQPQHF
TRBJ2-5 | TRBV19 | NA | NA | TGTGCCAGTAGTACGACAGTGCAAGAGACCCAGTACTTC | CASSTTVQETQYF
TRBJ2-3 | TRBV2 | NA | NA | TGTGCCAGCGATAACGGGGATAGCACAGATACGCAGTATTTT | CASDNGDSTDTQYF
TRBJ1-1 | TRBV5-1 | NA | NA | TGCGCCAGCAGCTCAGGACAGACCTACACTGAAGCTTTCTTT | CASSSGQTYTEAFF
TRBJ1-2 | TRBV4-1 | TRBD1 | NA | TGCGCCAGCAGCCAACCGGGACAGGGGGCGAATTATGGCTACACCTTC | CASSQPGQGANYGYTF
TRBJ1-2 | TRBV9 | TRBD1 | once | TGTGCCAGCAGGGACAGGGCAAACTATGGCTACACCTTC | CASRDRANYGYTF
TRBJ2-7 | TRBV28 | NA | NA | TGTGCCAGCGGGACTCCCGGCTTCGAGCAGTACTTC | CASGTPGFEQYF
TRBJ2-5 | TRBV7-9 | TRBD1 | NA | TGTTCCAGCAGCTTCCCTGGGACAGTGAAAGAGACCCAGTACTTC | CSSSFPGTVKETQYF
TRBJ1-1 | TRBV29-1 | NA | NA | TGCAGCGTCCACCAGGGGTCTACTGAAGCTTTCTTT | CSVHQGSTEAFF
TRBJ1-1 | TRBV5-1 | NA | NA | TGCGCCAGCAGCTACGGGTCCGTTAACACTGAAGCTTTCTTT | CASSYGSVNTEAFF
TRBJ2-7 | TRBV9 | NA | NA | TGTGCCAGCAGCGTGGGGGGGCAGGACGAGCAGTACTTC | CASSVGGQDEQYF
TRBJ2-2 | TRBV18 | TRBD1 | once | TGTGCCAGCTCATTGGGACAGACGAACACCGGGGAGCTGTTTTTT | CASSLGQTNTGELFF
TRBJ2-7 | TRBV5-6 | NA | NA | TGTGCCAGCAGCCTAGAATTCGACCCCTACGAGCAGTACTTC | CASSLEFDPYEQYF
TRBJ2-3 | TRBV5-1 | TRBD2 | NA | TGCGCCAGCAGCTTGGGGTTGGGGGGGAGCGCAGATACGCAGTATTTT | CASSLGLGGSADTQYF
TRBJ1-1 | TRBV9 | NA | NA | TGTGCCAGCAGCGTAGAGGGCGAGGGAGGGGAAGCTTTCTTT | CASSVEGEGGEAFF
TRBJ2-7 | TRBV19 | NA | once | TGTGCCAGTAGTATAACAGGGACCCCAAGAGAGCAGTACTTC | CASSITGTPREQYF
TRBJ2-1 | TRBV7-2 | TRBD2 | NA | TGTGCCAGCAGCTTAGCCCTGTCTAGCGGGGCCGAGCAGTTCTTC | CASSLALSSGAEQFF
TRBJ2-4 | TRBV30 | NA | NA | TGTGCCTGGAGTACGTCGGCAGGGCAAAAAAACATTCAGTACTTC | CAWSTSAGQKNIQYF
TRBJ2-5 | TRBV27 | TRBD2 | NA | TGTGCCAGCACTCGGAGGGCGGGGGTGGAGACCCAGTACTTC | CASTRRAGVETQYF